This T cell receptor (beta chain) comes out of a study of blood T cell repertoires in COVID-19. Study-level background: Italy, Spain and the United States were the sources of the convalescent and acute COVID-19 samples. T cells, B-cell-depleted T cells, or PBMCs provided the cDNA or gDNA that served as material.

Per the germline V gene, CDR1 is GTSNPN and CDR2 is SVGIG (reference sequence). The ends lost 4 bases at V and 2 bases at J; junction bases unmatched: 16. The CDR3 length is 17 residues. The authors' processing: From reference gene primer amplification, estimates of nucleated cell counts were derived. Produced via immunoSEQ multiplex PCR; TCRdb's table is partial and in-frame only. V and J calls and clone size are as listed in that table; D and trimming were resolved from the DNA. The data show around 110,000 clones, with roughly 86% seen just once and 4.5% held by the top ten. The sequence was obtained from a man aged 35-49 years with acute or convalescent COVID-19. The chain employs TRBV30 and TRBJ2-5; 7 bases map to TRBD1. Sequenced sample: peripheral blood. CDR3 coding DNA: TGTGCCTGGACGACAGGGATAGGAGTGGCTGGACAAGAGACCCAGTACTTC. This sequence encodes CAWTTGIGVAGQETQYF.